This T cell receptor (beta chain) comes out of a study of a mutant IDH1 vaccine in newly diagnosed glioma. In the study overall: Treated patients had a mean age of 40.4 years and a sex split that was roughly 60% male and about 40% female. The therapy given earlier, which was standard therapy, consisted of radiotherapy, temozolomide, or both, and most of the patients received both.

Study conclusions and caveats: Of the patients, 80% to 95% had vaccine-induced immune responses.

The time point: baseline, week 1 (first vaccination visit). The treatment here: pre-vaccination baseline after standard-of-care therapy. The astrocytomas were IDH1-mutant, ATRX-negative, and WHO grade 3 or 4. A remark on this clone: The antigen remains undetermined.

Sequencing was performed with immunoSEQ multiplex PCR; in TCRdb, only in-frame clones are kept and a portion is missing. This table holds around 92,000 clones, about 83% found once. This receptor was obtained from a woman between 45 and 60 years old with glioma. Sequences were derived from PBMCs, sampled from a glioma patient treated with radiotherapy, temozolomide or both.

The CDR3 DNA reads TGCAGCGCCGACAGGGGGTTGAACACTGAAGCTTTCTTT. Protein sequence: CSADRGLNTEAFF. The chain recombines TRBV29-1 with TRBJ1-1, with 9 bases lining up with TRBD1. Germline lookup yields CDR1 SQVTM and CDR2 ANQGSEA. CDR3 size: 13 residues. Trimming cost V 7 bases and J 0 bases; bases outside gene matches: 3.